This T cell receptor (beta chain) was captured by sequencing in a study of response to subunit inactivated influenza vaccine. Each CDR3 protein gets one entry after TCRdb re-called the RT-PCR reads with MiXCR. Among 450,000 to 600,000 distinct CDR3 sequences, approximately 6.9% were seen once, and the ten largest hold less than 15%. This clonotype is deemed medium-sized. Germline V gene sequence: CDR1 LGHDT, CDR2 YNNKEL (reference sequence). There are 10 residues in the CDR3. The V end lost 11 bases, the J end lost 9 bases, and 11 bases lay between the germline ends. The J gene is TRBJ2-1, the V gene TRBV3-1; D not certain. The receptor was isolated from a man between 45 and 75 years old who received an inactivated influenza vaccine. The sample in question was PBMCs from blood, obtained about 23 months after vaccination. CDR3 amino acids: CAAGSVEQFF. The CDR3 coding sequence is TGTGCCGCCGGGTCAGTTGAGCAGTTCTTC.